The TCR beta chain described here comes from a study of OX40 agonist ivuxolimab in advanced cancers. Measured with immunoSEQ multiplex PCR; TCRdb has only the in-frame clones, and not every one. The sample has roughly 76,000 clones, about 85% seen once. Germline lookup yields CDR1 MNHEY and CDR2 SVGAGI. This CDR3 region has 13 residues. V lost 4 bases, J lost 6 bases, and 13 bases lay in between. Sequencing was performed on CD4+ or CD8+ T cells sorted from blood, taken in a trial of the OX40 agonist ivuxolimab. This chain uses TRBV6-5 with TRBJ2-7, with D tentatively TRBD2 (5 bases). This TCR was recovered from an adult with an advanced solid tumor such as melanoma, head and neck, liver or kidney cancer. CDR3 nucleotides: TGTGCCAGCAGTTCCCTGGGTGCGGGCGAGCAGTACTTC. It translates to CASSSLGAGEQYF.